The clone carrying this TCR beta chain was recorded a few times. Its specificity is not known. This specimen belongs to a study of T cell repertoires in cytomegalovirus infection. Study summary: Epitope selection comprised recently identified HLA-C-restricted CMV epitopes and well-studied HLA-B-restricted CMV epitopes. Evidence of both CMV infection and a matching HLA type came from public TCR beta signatures.

Study results and caveats: Summed frequency of public TCR beta families distinguished CMV carriers with the relevant HLA. HLA-C-restricted CMV-specific TCR beta clonotypes were dominant in the ex vivo response.

One entry per CDR3 protein, called by TCRdb with MiXCR from the reads. The sample includes around 770,000 distinct CDR3 sequences, about 29% of them seen just once. The clonotype was recovered from a human donor in good health (CMV status not recorded). Some clones in this sample may be carry-over from other donors' samples. Source: cultured CD8+ T cells from PBMCs, taken from culture after CMV antigen stimulation.

The CDR3 loop is CASSLDVGQSYEQYF. CDR3 nucleotide sequence: TGCGCCAGCAGCTTGGATGTCGGACAGTCCTACGAGCAGTACTTC. The V and J genes are TRBV5-1 and TRBJ2-7; a possible D gene is TRBD1 (6 bases). V lost 0 bases, J lost 1 base, and 11 bases lay in between. This CDR3 is built from 15 residues. CDR1 and CDR2 (germline): SGHRS, YFSETQ.